A selection of T cell receptor beta chains follows, all from one sample in a study of early T cells in non-severe SARS-CoV-2 infection. TCRdb reprocessed the 5' RACE reads via MiXCR and lists one record per CDR3 protein. Of 35,000 to 50,000 distinct CDR3 sequences listed, about a quarter were seen once; the top ten hold 4% to 5%. The sequenced sample was whole blood, obtained at baseline. Receptor source: an adult who was a healthcare worker with PCR-confirmed SARS-CoV-2 infection or an uninfected control (not recorded which). Both conserved end residues are part of each CDR3. D genes are given only for firm matches. Some rows have no size entry. The others give once, few or many, or a class for an expanded clone.

V gene,D gene,clone size,J gene,CDR3 protein,CDR3 DNA
TRBV5-4,.,.,TRBJ2-7,CASSSGTYEQYF,TGTGCCAGCAGCTCAGGGACCTACGAGCAGTACTTC
TRBV2,.,few,TRBJ2-2,CASRGLKTGELFF,TGTGCCAGCAGGGGGCTGAAGACCGGGGAGCTGTTTTTT
TRBV29-1,TRBD1,few,TRBJ2-7,CSGGTGGGEQYF,TGCAGCGGCGGGACAGGGGGAGGGGAGCAGTACTTC
TRBV19,TRBD2,.,TRBJ2-3,CASTPYSGATDTQYF,TGTGCCAGTACCCCCTATAGCGGGGCCACAGATACGCAGTATTTT
TRBV7-2,TRBD2,few,TRBJ2-3,CASSLGLAGTDTQYF,TGTGCCAGCAGCCTGGGACTAGCGGGCACAGATACGCAGTATTTT
TRBV12-3/TRBV12-4,.,.,TRBJ1-6,CASSDGDSPLHF,TGTGCCAGCAGTGACGGGGATTCACCCCTCCACTTT
TRBV3-1,.,.,TRBJ2-2,CASRKTAGELFF,TGTGCCAGCAGAAAGACAGCCGGGGAGCTGTTTTTT
TRBV12-3/TRBV12-4,.,once,TRBJ1-1,CASSLALNTEAFF,TGTGCCAGCAGTTTAGCCCTGAACACTGAAGCTTTCTTT
TRBV6-1,.,few,TRBJ2-2,CASSRIELTGANTGELFF,TGTGCCAGCAGTCGGATCGAACTGACGGGGGCTAACACCGGGGAGCTGTTTTTT
TRBV18,.,few,TRBJ2-5,CASSPPVGEETQYF,TGTGCCAGCTCACCACCTGTGGGCGAAGAGACCCAGTACTTC
TRBV7-9,TRBD1,few,TRBJ1-2,CASSGDRGYGYTF,TGTGCCAGCAGCGGGGACAGGGGCTATGGCTACACCTTC
TRBV9,.,many,TRBJ2-7,CASSVDPFYEQYF,TGTGCCAGCAGCGTAGATCCGTTTTACGAGCAGTACTTC
TRBV7-9,.,few,TRBJ2-2,CASTGELFF,TGTGCCAGTACCGGGGAGCTGTTTTTT
TRBV30,.,few,TRBJ2-2,CAWSVRVGELFF,TGTGCCTGGAGTGTACGGGTCGGGGAGCTGTTTTTT
TRBV6-1,TRBD1,few,TRBJ1-2,CASSGQGPAIYGYTF,TGTGCCAGCAGTGGACAGGGCCCAGCCATTTATGGCTACACCTTC
TRBV10-3,TRBD1,.,TRBJ2-3,CAIRTGGEADTQYF,TGTGCCATCAGGACAGGGGGCGAGGCAGATACGCAGTATTTT
TRBV14,TRBD1,few,TRBJ2-7,CASSQPTGTGAYEQYF,TGTGCCAGCAGCCAACCGACCGGGACAGGGGCCTACGAGCAGTACTTC
TRBV7-6,.,many,TRBJ2-7,CASSPGAGETYEQYF,TGTGCCAGCAGCCCCGGGGCAGGGGAGACTTACGAGCAGTACTTC
TRBV23-1,.,once,TRBJ2-4,CASSQSVCPRGKNIQYF,TGCGCCAGCAGTCAATCGGTGTGCCCGAGAGGCAAAAACATTCAGTACTTC
TRBV3-1,TRBD2,.,TRBJ2-7,CASSPSGGAMFEQYF,TGTGCCAGCAGCCCGAGCGGGGGGGCGATGTTCGAGCAGTACTTC
TRBV9,.,few,TRBJ2-1,CASSALEGSSYNEQFF,TGTGCCAGCAGCGCCCTGGAGGGGAGCTCCTACAATGAGCAGTTCTTC
TRBV7-9,.,few,TRBJ2-5,CASSSDLSKETQYF,TGTGCCAGCAGCTCGGACCTAAGTAAAGAGACCCAGTACTTC
TRBV18,TRBD1,.,TRBJ1-1,CASSQDRGGGAFF,TGTGCCAGCTCGCAAGACAGGGGAGGGGGAGCTTTCTTT
TRBV3-1,TRBD1,.,TRBJ1-5,CASSQEMTGRQPQHF,TGTGCCAGCAGCCAAGAAATGACAGGGAGACAGCCCCAGCATTTT
TRBV5-4,TRBD1,.,TRBJ2-5,CASSLDRGRQETQYF,TGTGCCAGCAGCTTAGACAGGGGCAGACAAGAGACCCAGTACTTC
TRBV18,.,.,TRBJ1-6,CASSPRVSYNSPLHF,TGTGCCAGCTCACCCAGGGTCTCCTATAATTCACCCCTCCACTTT
TRBV13,TRBD2,.,TRBJ2-1,CASSSQRTSGGWYNEQFF,TGTGCCAGCAGCTCTCAGCGGACTAGCGGGGGGTGGTACAATGAGCAGTTCTTC
TRBV4-2,TRBD1,.,TRBJ2-7,CASSRETGGYEQYF,TGTGCCAGCAGCCGGGAGACAGGGGGTTACGAGCAGTACTTC
TRBV5-8,.,.,TRBJ1-6,CASSLGEGNSPLHF,TGTGCCAGCAGCTTGGGCGAGGGGAATTCACCCCTCCACTTT
TRBV20-1,TRBD1,once,TRBJ2-7,CSAVTGGSFEQYF,TGCAGTGCCGTGACAGGGGGAAGCTTCGAGCAGTACTTC
TRBV2,.,many,TRBJ2-1,CASDDNEQFF,TGTGCCAGCGACGACAATGAGCAGTTCTTC
TRBV15,.,.,TRBJ2-5,CATSSPDREGETQYF,TGTGCCACCAGCAGCCCGGACAGGGAGGGAGAGACCCAGTACTTC
TRBV6-2/TRBV6-3,TRBD2,.,TRBJ2-7,CATSPGGLAVSYEQYF,TGTGCCACCTCGCCCGGTGGACTAGCGGTCTCCTACGAGCAGTACTTC
TRBV7-2,.,.,TRBJ2-1,CASSRDHYNEQFF,TGTGCCAGCAGTAGGGACCACTACAATGAGCAGTTCTTC
TRBV10-3,TRBD2,few,TRBJ2-5,CAISERGGGETQYF,TGTGCCATCAGTGAAAGGGGCGGGGGAGAGACCCAGTACTTC
TRBV29-1,.,many,TRBJ1-4,CSVSDGGGEKLFF,TGCAGCGTTTCCGACGGCGGGGGTGAAAAACTGTTTTTT
TRBV5-1,.,.,TRBJ2-2,CASSLAGPGELFF,TGCGCCAGCAGCTTGGCTGGACCCGGGGAGCTGTTTTTT
TRBV3-1,.,few,TRBJ2-7,CASSQTGTVYEQYF,TGTGCCAGCAGCCAGACCGGGACGGTCTACGAGCAGTACTTC
TRBV9,.,.,TRBJ2-1,CASSPQGGAGNEQFF,TGTGCCAGCAGCCCCCAAGGGGGGGCAGGCAATGAGCAGTTCTTC
TRBV6-1,TRBD2,.,TRBJ2-1,CASTLAVAYNEQFF,TGTGCCAGCACCCTAGCGGTTGCCTACAATGAGCAGTTCTTC
TRBV5-1,.,.,TRBJ2-2,CASSLGQRLNTGELFF,TGCGCCAGCAGCTTGGGACAGCGCCTGAACACCGGGGAGCTGTTTTTT
TRBV7-9,.,many,TRBJ2-2,CASSEDTGELFF,TGTGCCAGCAGCGAGGACACCGGGGAGCTGTTTTTT
TRBV10-2,TRBD1,.,TRBJ2-7,CASSGQQGISYEQYF,TGCGCCAGCAGCGGCCAACAGGGGATCTCCTACGAGCAGTACTTC
TRBV5-1,TRBD1,.,TRBJ1-1,CASSSEGQARITEAFF,TGCGCCAGCAGCTCGGAGGGACAGGCTCGGATCACTGAAGCTTTCTTT
TRBV6-2/TRBV6-3,.,few,TRBJ1-1,CASSPRDPHTEAFF,TGTGCCAGCAGTCCCCGGGACCCCCACACTGAAGCTTTCTTT
TRBV6-6,.,few,TRBJ1-3,CASSSPGLSSGNTIYF,TGTGCCAGCAGTTCCCCGGGACTGTCCTCTGGAAACACCATATATTTT
TRBV25-1,.,.,TRBJ2-1,CASSEYSQDEQFF,TGTGCCAGCAGTGAATATAGTCAGGATGAGCAGTTCTTC
TRBV6-2/TRBV6-3,.,.,TRBJ2-1,CASLRDGRKGEQFF,TGTGCCAGTCTCCGGGACGGACGAAAGGGTGAGCAGTTCTTC
TRBV12-5,TRBD1,.,TRBJ2-2,CASGPPDREAGELFF,TGTGCTAGTGGCCCCCCGGACAGGGAGGCCGGGGAGCTGTTTTTT
TRBV6-5,.,.,TRBJ2-7,CASRRGRTEELYF,TGTGCCAGCAGACGGGGTCGCACGGAGGAGCTGTACTTC
TRBV24-1,TRBD1,few,TRBJ2-7,CATNRGIPYEQYF,TGTGCCACCAACAGGGGGATTCCCTACGAGCAGTACTTC
TRBV3-1,.,.,TRBJ2-3,CASSGGGSRTDTQYF,TGTGCCAGCAGCGGAGGGGGGTCCCGCACAGATACGCAGTATTTT
TRBV7-3,TRBD2,few,TRBJ2-3,CASSFGGGVADTQYF,TGTGCCAGCAGCTTCGGCGGGGGAGTCGCAGATACGCAGTATTTT
TRBV5-6,TRBD1,.,TRBJ2-2,CASSPDRGLTNTGELFF,TGTGCCAGCAGCCCAGACAGGGGCCTTACGAACACCGGGGAGCTGTTTTTT
TRBV7-8,.,few,TRBJ2-1,CASSLHRLPSYNEQFF,TGTGCCAGCAGCTTACACCGCCTTCCTTCGTACAATGAGCAGTTCTTC